These T cell receptor beta chains were read from a single sample in a study of shared clonotypes between healthy human individuals. Generated by immunoSEQ multiplex PCR, the TCRdb table keeps only in-frame clones and is missing some. Of about 650,000 clones listed, around 95% are singletons. Sequenced material: naive CD8+ T cells sorted from blood. Every receptor here comes from a woman in her twenties or thirties in good health. Each CDR3 is given with its conserved first and last residue. D genes are given only for firm matches. Rows give clone size only sometimes, using once, few, many, or a class for an expanded clone.

TRBV7-8	-	TRBJ1-1	TRBD1	CASSIQGTGGAFF	TGTGCCAGCAGCATACAGGGGACGGGGGGGGCTTTCTTT
TRBV10-1	-	TRBJ2-5	-	CASSESPTQETQYF	TGCGCCAGCAGTGAATCACCCACCCAAGAGACCCAGTACTTC
TRBV4-1	-	TRBJ2-7	-	CASSQDLPPGLGFYEQYF	TGCGCCAGCAGCCAAGACCTCCCGCCGGGACTGGGGTTCTACGAGCAGTACTTC
TRBV14	once	TRBJ2-3	TRBD1	CASSLQQGSADTQYF	TGTGCCAGCAGCCTCCAACAGGGGTCCGCAGATACGCAGTATTTT
TRBV29-1	-	TRBJ2-7	TRBD2	CSAGKSGSYEQYF	TGCAGCGCCGGTAAGAGCGGGAGTTACGAGCAGTACTTC
TRBV6-6	-	TRBJ2-5	-	CASSYGAWRETQYF	TGTGCCAGCAGTTACGGGGCCTGGCGAGAGACCCAGTACTTC
TRBV27	-	TRBJ1-2	-	CASQMGDFIYTF	TGTGCCAGCCAGATGGGAGATTTTATCTACACCTTC
TRBV18	-	TRBJ1-5	-	CASSPPEYSNQPQHF	TGTGCCAGCTCACCACCGGAATATAGCAATCAGCCCCAGCATTTT
TRBV5-5	-	TRBJ2-3	-	CASSFLELGTDTQYF	TGTGCCAGCAGCTTCCTAGAGTTAGGCACAGATACGCAGTATTTT
TRBV19	-	TRBJ2-5	TRBD2	CASSTRLAGVEETQYF	TGTGCCAGTAGTACCAGACTAGCGGGAGTTGAAGAGACCCAGTACTTC
TRBV25-1	-	TRBJ2-3	-	CASSESPAVPTDTQYF	TGTGCCAGCAGTGAGTCCCCCGCCGTTCCCACAGATACGCAGTATTTT
TRBV7-6	-	TRBJ1-1	-	CASSLTQNTEAFF	TGTGCCAGCAGCTTGACACAGAACACTGAAGCTTTCTTT
TRBV5-1	-	TRBJ2-7	-	CASSLGRVYEQYF	TGCGCCAGCAGCTTGGGTAGAGTCTACGAGCAGTACTTC
TRBV19	-	TRBJ2-3	TRBD2	CASTTSGYDTQYF	TGTGCCAGTACGACTAGCGGTTATGATACGCAGTATTTT
TRBV28	-	TRBJ2-7	TRBD1	CASTHETGGYEQYF	TGTGCCAGCACCCACGAGACAGGGGGTTACGAGCAGTACTTC
TRBV13	-	TRBJ2-3	TRBD1	CASSQDRGQDTQYF	TGTGCCAGCAGCCAGGACAGGGGGCAGGATACGCAGTATTTT
TRBV28	-	TRBJ2-7	TRBD2	CASTSGRAAEQYF	TGTGCCAGCACGAGCGGGAGGGCAGCCGAGCAGTACTTC
TRBV30	-	TRBJ2-7	-	CAWTYGTYEQYF	TGTGCCTGGACGTACGGGACTTACGAGCAGTACTTC
TRBV27	-	TRBJ2-7	TRBD1	CASSRGPGQARTYEQYF	TGTGCCAGCAGCCGGGGCCCGGGACAGGCACGAACCTACGAGCAGTACTTC
TRBV28	few	TRBJ1-1	-	CASSLIPDTEAFF	TGTGCCAGCAGTTTAATACCGGACACTGAAGCTTTCTTT
TRBV28	-	TRBJ2-7	-	CASSTTGNEQYF	TGTGCCAGCAGTACAACAGGGAACGAGCAGTACTTC
TRBV2	-	TRBJ2-2	-	CASSNTGELFF	TGTGCCAGCAGTAATACCGGGGAGCTGTTTTTT
TRBV19	-	TRBJ2-7	-	CASSTETGEWAEQYF	TGTGCCAGTAGTACCGAGACGGGGGAATGGGCTGAGCAGTACTTC
TRBV28	-	TRBJ1-5	-	CASNPRGEGNQPQHF	TGTGCCAGCAATCCTCGGGGTGAGGGTAATCAGCCCCAGCATTTT
TRBV7-8	-	TRBJ2-7	-	CASSSYGAAQNYEQYF	TGTGCCAGCAGCTCATATGGGGCGGCCCAAAACTACGAGCAGTACTTC
TRBV27	-	TRBJ1-1	-	CASSLYDFRRQADTEAFF	TGTGCCAGCAGTTTATATGACTTCCGGAGACAGGCGGACACTGAAGCTTTCTTT
TRBV29-1	-	TRBJ2-5	-	CSVERSAAEQYF	TGCAGCGTTGAAAGGTCGGCAGCTGAGCAGTACTTC
TRBV5-6	-	TRBJ2-7	TRBD1	CASSLAGQGGTHEQYF	TGTGCCAGCAGCTTGGCGGGACAGGGTGGCACCCACGAGCAGTACTTC
TRBV11-2	few	TRBJ2-3	-	CASSKLGSLGSGDTQYF	TGTGCCAGCAGCAAATTAGGGTCCCTAGGATCTGGAGATACGCAGTATTTT
TRBV28	-	TRBJ2-7	TRBD1	CASLGTGSDEQYF	TGTGCCAGCCTCGGGACAGGGAGTGACGAGCAGTACTTC
TRBV5-8	-	TRBJ1-5	TRBD1	CASSLMGTGYQPQHF	TGTGCCAGCAGCTTGATGGGGACAGGGTACCAGCCCCAGCATTTT
TRBV5-8	-	TRBJ2-3	TRBD2	CASSLASGGLDTQYF	TGTGCCAGCAGCTTGGCCTCGGGAGGGCTTGATACGCAGTATTTT
TRBV19	once	TRBJ1-5	-	CASSMGCRVAGACSNQPQHF	TGTGCCAGTAGTATGGGGTGCAGGGTAGCGGGGGCCTGTAGCAATCAGCCCCAGCATTTT
TRBV29-1	once	TRBJ2-1	TRBD2	CSVEGLADVYNEQFF	TGCAGCGTTGAAGGACTAGCGGACGTCTACAATGAGCAGTTCTTC
TRBV19	-	TRBJ2-5	-	CASNAGTSIQETQYF	TGTGCCAGTAACGCAGGGACTTCCATCCAAGAGACCCAGTACTTC
TRBV29-1	-	TRBJ1-2	-	CSVVGTAPGRGYTF	TGCAGCGTCGTTGGGACCGCACCGGGCAGAGGCTACACCTTC
TRBV6-5	-	TRBJ2-7	TRBD1	CASSRDRGTYEQYF	TGTGCCAGCAGCCGGGACAGGGGGACCTACGAGCAGTACTTC
TRBV27	-	TRBJ2-1	-	CASSLITGPRYNEQFF	TGTGCCAGCAGCCTCATCACGGGACCCAGATACAATGAGCAGTTCTTC
TRBV9	-	TRBJ1-1	-	CASSVGDLGMNTEAFF	TGTGCCAGCAGCGTAGGTGATCTGGGCATGAACACTGAAGCTTTCTTT